This paragraph covers one TCR beta chain sequence. The sample comes from a study of blood T cell repertoires in COVID-19. Some clones are missing from TCRdb's copy, which holds only in-frame ones; the method was immunoSEQ multiplex PCR. The sample has some 380,000 clones, around 87% seen once. The CDR3 spans 16 residues. Germline V gives CDR1 SGHRS, CDR2 YFSETQ. V trimming: 1 base; J trimming: 4 bases; junction bases outside the gene matches: 6. The sequence was obtained from a man between 18 and 35 years old with active or convalescent COVID-19. The material sequenced was peripheral blood. The gene calls are TRBV5-1 and TRBJ1-1, with 11 bases fitting TRBD1. CDR3 in amino acids: CASSLIGQGAGTEAFF. The DNA for the CDR3 is TGCGCCAGCAGCTTGATTGGACAGGGGGCAGGCACTGAAGCTTTCTTT.